Each of the 27 T cell receptor beta chains below was sequenced from the same sample in a study of CD8 T cells in Susac syndrome. Reverse transcription of about 0.5 to 1 ug RNA used random hexamers. TCRdb called the immunoSEQ multiplex PCR reads again in MiXCR, with one record for every CDR3 protein. The data show 250,000 to 300,000 distinct CDR3 sequences, roughly 90% seen once. The specimen sequenced was CD8+ T cells from PBMCs. The receptor set was obtained from a human donor with multiple sclerosis.

The chain joins TRBV4-3 to TRBJ2-7; TRBD2 matches at 8 bases. CDR3 length equals 18 residues. With 0 bases clipped from V and 2 bases from J, the junction kept 12 bases outside the gene matches. CDR1 is LGHNA, CDR2 YSLEER, per germline. The CDR3 nucleotides are TGCGCCAGCAGCCAAGATGTTCAACGGGGGGGCCTTACCTACGAGCAGTACTTC. Translation gives CASSQDVQRGGLTYEQYF.

The chain joins TRBV7-6 to TRBJ2-7; D possibly corresponds to TRBD1 (6 bases). Between the trimmed V and J ends, which lost 1 base and 2 bases, there was a span of 15 bases. CDR3 length equals 16 residues. Germline V gene sequence: CDR1 SGHVS, CDR2 FNYEAQ. This chain's CDR3 is CASSLGGPDSTYEQYF. The CDR3, as DNA: TGTGCCAGCAGCTTAGGAGGCCCGGACAGCACCTACGAGCAGTACTTC.

This clonotype was counted a single time. The chain joins TRBV4-3 to TRBJ2-7; 11 nucleotides agree with TRBD2. Germline-derived CDR1 and CDR2 are LGHNA and YSLEER. V lost 1 base and J lost 2; bases outside the gene matches: 7. The CDR3 spans 17 residues. As DNA, the CDR3 is TGCGCCAGCAGCCAAGGATTTAGCGGGAGGGCCCCCTACGAGCAGTACTTC. Its protein is CASSQGFSGRAPYEQYF.

In regard to this clonotype: The germline gene is not matched at one end of the junction; a read error may be the cause. The genes are TRBV29-1 and TRBJ1-1, with a tentative D call TRBD1 (6 bases). The CDR3 spans 11 residues. Looked up from germline, CDR1 is SQVTM and CDR2 is ANQGSEA. The CDR3 loop reads CSVPQGPEHIF. DNA of the CDR3: TGCAGCGTTCCTCAGGGGCCGGAGCATATCTTT.

The chain joins TRBV7-6 to TRBJ1-1; the D is unclear. The ends were cut back, 0 bases at V and 1 base at J, with 6 bases in the middle. Germline lookup yields CDR1 SGHVS and CDR2 FNYEAQ. CDR3 length equals 14 residues. The DNA for the CDR3 is TGTGCCAGCAGCTTAGCCGAGGGGAACACTGAAGCTTTCTTT. Translated: CASSLAEGNTEAFF.

This clonotype was recorded once. The rearrangement joins TRBV29-1 to TRBJ2-1; D not certain. Germline CDR1 and CDR2: SQVTM and ANQGSEA. This CDR3 spans 12 amino acids. V was cut by 6 bases and J by 1 base, with 7 bases left in between. CDR3 nucleotides: TGCAGCGTCCTCTGGTCCTACAATGAGCAGTTCTTC. Translated, it gives CSVLWSYNEQFF.

J is TRBJ1-1 and V is TRBV6-2 or TRBV6-3, with a possible D match to TRBD1 (5 bases). The V end lost 4 bases, the J end lost 3 bases, and 9 bases lay between the germline ends. The CDR3 length is 13 residues. Germline-derived CDR1 and CDR2 are MNHEY and SVGEGT. The CDR3 reads CASSFRVDTEAFF. The CDR3, as DNA: TGTGCCAGCAGTTTCAGGGTCGACACTGAAGCTTTCTTT.

The chain uses TRBV24-1 and TRBJ2-3, with 7 bases matching TRBD1. CDR1 is KGHDR, CDR2 SFDVKD, per germline. After removal of 9 bases from V and 2 bases from J, the junction contained 7 bases not matched to a gene. The CDR3 spans 14 residues. The CDR3: CATAGQENTDTQYF. The CDR3 DNA follows: TGTGCCACCGCCGGACAGGAAAACACAGATACGCAGTATTTT.

The chain recombines TRBV29-1 with TRBJ2-1, with D possibly being TRBD1 or TRBD2 (5 bases each). CDR1 and CDR2 (germline): SQVTM, ANQGSEA. The germline V and J ends were trimmed by 3 bases and 5 bases, with 11 bases remaining between them. The CDR3 extends over 13 amino acids. The chain's CDR3 is CSVDEGSDNEQFF. The DNA for the CDR3 is TGCAGCGTTGACGAGGGGTCGGACAATGAGCAGTTCTTC.

The J gene is TRBJ1-1, the V gene TRBV2, with a weak D call TRBD1 (5 bases). Germline loops: CDR1 SNHLY, CDR2 FYNNEI. Trimming removed 7 bases from V and 0 bases from J, with 18 bases in between. The CDR3 runs to 16 residues. This CDR3 is CASTAPSSGLNTEAFF. DNA for the CDR3: TGTGCCAGCACCGCTCCCTCGTCGGGACTGAACACTGAAGCTTTCTTT. Full variable domain (remainder filled in from reference TRBV2 and TRBJ1-1): EPEVTQTPSHQVTQMGQEVILRCVPISNHLYFYWYRQILGQKVEFLVSFYNNEISEKSEIFDDQFSVERPDGSNFTLKIRSTKLEDSAMYFCASTAPSSGLNTEAFFGQGTRLTVV.

The chain uses TRBV7-3 and TRBJ2-5; 10 positions agree with TRBD2. The CDR3 consists of 16 residues. Unmatched junction bases numbered 5, after V lost 2 bases and J lost 2 bases. Germline CDR1 SGHTA, CDR2 FQGTGA. The CDR3 DNA follows: TGTGCCAGCAGCTTATTAGCGGGGGGTCCACAAGAGACCCAGTACTTC. Translating gives CASSLLAGGPQETQYF.

This clonotype came up a few times. V gene TRBV6-5 combines with J gene TRBJ2-1; D is perhaps TRBD1 or TRBD2 (5 bases each). Germline lookup yields CDR1 MNHEY and CDR2 SVGAGI. The CDR3 has 14 amino acids. V lost 6 bases and J 4 bases, leaving 13 bases between the germline ends. As DNA, the CDR3 is TGTGCCAGCAGCATTCCGGGGCCATACAATGAGCAGTTCTTC. Protein: CASSIPGPYNEQFF.

This clonotype was counted once. The V call is TRBV7-2, the J call TRBJ2-6; no definite D call. Trimming cost V 2 bases and J 0 bases, with 17 bases left between them. Germline V gene lookup returns CDR1 SGHTA and CDR2 FQGNSA. The CDR3 consists of 19 residues. The CDR3 nucleotides are TGTGCCAGCAGCTTAAGCCCAATTATAGGGCCCTCTGGGGCCAACGTCCTGACTTTC. Translated, it gives CASSLSPIIGPSGANVLTF.

The chain employs TRBV10-3 and TRBJ2-7, with D perhaps matching TRBD2 (5 bases). The CDR3 sequence is 13 residues long. Looked up from germline, CDR1 is ENHRY and CDR2 is SYGVKD. V lost 10 bases and J 0 bases, leaving 13 bases between the germline ends. The CDR3 DNA is TGTGCCACCAAGACTACCAACTCCTACGAGCAGTACTTC. Protein sequence: CATKTTNSYEQYF.

The V gene is TRBV7-9, the J gene TRBJ2-7; D assignment may be TRBD1 or TRBD2 (5 bases each). Trimming stripped 5 bases from V and 7 bases from J, with 9 bases between. The CDR3 has 11 residues. Per the germline V gene, CDR1 is SEHNR and CDR2 is FQNEAQ (reference sequence). The CDR3 loop reads CASSPGAEQYF. CDR3 DNA sequence: TGTGCCAGCAGCCCCGGGGCGGAGCAGTACTTC.

The chain joins TRBV28 to TRBJ1-4; 7 nucleotides line up with TRBD1. Looked up from germline, CDR1 is MDHEN and CDR2 is SYDVKM. This CDR3 has 17 residues. V was clipped by 3 bases and J by 0 bases; unmatched bases: 7. The CDR3 DNA sequence: TGTGCCAGCAGTTTTGAAGGACAGGACGCAACTAATGAAAAACTGTTTTTT. Translated: CASSFEGQDATNEKLFF. Drawing the rest from reference TRBV28 and TRBJ1-4, the complete variable domain is DVKVTQSSRYLVKRTGEKVFLECVQDMDHENMFWYRQDPGLGLRLIYFSYDVKMKEKGDIPEGYSVSREKKERFSLILESASTNQTSMYLCASSFEGQDATNEKLFFGSGTQLSVL.

This chain links TRBV9 with TRBJ2-3, with a tentative D call TRBD2 (6 bases). The CDR3 runs to 17 residues. Germline V lookup: CDR1 SGDLS, CDR2 YYNGEE. The V and J ends lost 4 bases and 6 bases respectively, with 24 bases between them. CDR3 nucleotides: TGTGCCAGCAGCTTCCGCTTAGGAACGGGAGAACTGGATACGCAGTATTTT. It translates to CASSFRLGTGELDTQYF.

The rearrangement joins TRBV7-9 to TRBJ1-3; D remains unclear. Trimming took 0 bases from V and 4 from J, leaving 7 bases between them. The germline V gene encodes CDR1 SEHNR and CDR2 FQNEAQ (reference sequence). CDR3 length equals 14 residues. The CDR3 nucleotides are TGTGCCAGCAGCTTAGCGGTGACGGGAAACACCATATATTTT. The encoded protein is CASSLAVTGNTIYF.

In nucleotides, the CDR3 is TGTGCCAGCAGTTCAAGACTCGAACAGGGGGCGCTTGGGTATGGCTACACCTTC. Its translation: CASSSRLEQGALGYGYTF. This rearrangement joins TRBV28 to TRBJ1-2, with 9 nucleotides matching TRBD1. From germline, CDR1 is MDHEN and CDR2 SYDVKM. With 4 bases clipped from V and 5 bases from J, the junction kept 17 bases outside the gene matches. The CDR3 has 18 residues.

This clonotype appeared a few times. V is TRBV9 and J is TRBJ2-1, with TRBD2 matching 11 bases. V lost 0 bases to trimming and J lost 9 bases; unmatched junction nucleotides: 2. Germline values: CDR1 SGDLS, CDR2 YYNGEE. The CDR3 extends over 14 amino acids. In nucleotides, the CDR3 is TGTGCCAGCAGCGTAGGTCTAGCGGGAGGTGAGCAGTTCTTC. Translated, it gives CASSVGLAGGEQFF.

The chain links TRBV18 to TRBJ2-2; D is undetermined. CDR1 is KGHSH and CDR2 is LQKENI in the germline V gene. Trimming took off 7 bases at V and 5 bases at J, with 8 bases between the two ends. This CDR3 spans 12 amino acids. For the CDR3, the DNA is TGTGCCAGCTATCGAGCGACCGGGGAGCTGTTTTTT. Its translation is CASYRATGELFF.

This clonotype appeared a single time. The CDR3 sequence: CSVQDGTRYEQYF. The CDR3 DNA follows: TGCAGCGTCCAAGACGGGACACGCTACGAGCAGTACTTC. This chain uses TRBV29-1 with TRBJ2-7; TRBD1 is a possible D gene (6 bases). This CDR3 region has 13 residues. The germline V gene has CDR1 SQVTM and CDR2 ANQGSEA. V dropped 6 bases and J dropped 3 bases, with 15 bases sitting between them.

CDR3 in DNA: TGCAGTGCTAGATCCGGACAGGGCGACCCTGAAGCTTTCTTT. This translates into CSARSGQGDPEAFF. This chain joins TRBV20-1 and TRBJ1-1; 8 positions agree with TRBD1. Per the germline V gene, CDR1 is DFQATT and CDR2 is SNEGSKA (reference sequence). The ends lost 2 bases at V and 6 bases at J; junction bases unmatched: 8. The CDR3 sequence is 14 residues long.

The genes are TRBV9 and TRBJ2-3; D call uncertain. Germline V gives CDR1 SGDLS, CDR2 YYNGEE. Trimming shortened V by 0 bases and J by 2 bases, and 10 bases separated the two germline ends. The CDR3 is made up of 15 amino acids. CDR3 amino acids: CASSVGGTYTDTQYF. The DNA of the CDR3 is TGTGCCAGCAGCGTAGGAGGCACCTACACAGATACGCAGTATTTT.

The genes are TRBV15 and TRBJ2-7; 11 bases map to TRBD2. In germline, CDR1 is LNHNV, CDR2 YYDKDF (reference sequence). The CDR3 totals 15 residues. J gave up 5 bases and V 3 bases, and 6 bases lay outside the gene matches. Written as DNA, the CDR3 is TGTGCCACCAGCAGGTCCACTAGCGGGGGCGACGAGCAGTACTTC. Translating it yields CATSRSTSGGDEQYF.

The chain uses TRBV9 and TRBJ1-5; maybe TRBD1 (6 bases). CDR1 and CDR2 from the germline V gene are SGDLS and YYNGEE. The ends were cut back, 8 bases at V and 0 bases at J, with 18 bases in the middle. The CDR3 is 16 amino acids. CDR3 residues: CARNGGPFNSNQPQHF. CDR3 coding DNA: TGTGCCAGAAACGGGGGGCCCTTTAATAGCAATCAGCCCCAGCATTTT. Drawing the rest from reference TRBV9 and TRBJ1-5, the complete variable domain is DSGVTQTPKHLITATGQRVTLRCSPRSGDLSVYWYQQSLDQGLQFLIQYYNGEERAKGNILERFSAQQFPDLHSELNLSSLELGDSALYFCARNGGPFNSNQPQHFGDGTRLSIL.

For this clonotype: Because it lacks the conserved phenylalanine or tryptophan at the end, this CDR3 is likely a read error. The V gene is TRBV12-3 or TRBV12-4, the J gene TRBJ2-7; possibly TRBD1 or TRBD2 for D (5 bases each). The CDR3 covers 14 residues. Trimming took 3 bases from V and 2 from J, leaving 11 bases between them. The DNA for the CDR3 is TGTGCCAGCAGTTTTGGTGGGGGACCCTACGAGCAGTACCTC. It codes for CASSFGGGPYEQYL.